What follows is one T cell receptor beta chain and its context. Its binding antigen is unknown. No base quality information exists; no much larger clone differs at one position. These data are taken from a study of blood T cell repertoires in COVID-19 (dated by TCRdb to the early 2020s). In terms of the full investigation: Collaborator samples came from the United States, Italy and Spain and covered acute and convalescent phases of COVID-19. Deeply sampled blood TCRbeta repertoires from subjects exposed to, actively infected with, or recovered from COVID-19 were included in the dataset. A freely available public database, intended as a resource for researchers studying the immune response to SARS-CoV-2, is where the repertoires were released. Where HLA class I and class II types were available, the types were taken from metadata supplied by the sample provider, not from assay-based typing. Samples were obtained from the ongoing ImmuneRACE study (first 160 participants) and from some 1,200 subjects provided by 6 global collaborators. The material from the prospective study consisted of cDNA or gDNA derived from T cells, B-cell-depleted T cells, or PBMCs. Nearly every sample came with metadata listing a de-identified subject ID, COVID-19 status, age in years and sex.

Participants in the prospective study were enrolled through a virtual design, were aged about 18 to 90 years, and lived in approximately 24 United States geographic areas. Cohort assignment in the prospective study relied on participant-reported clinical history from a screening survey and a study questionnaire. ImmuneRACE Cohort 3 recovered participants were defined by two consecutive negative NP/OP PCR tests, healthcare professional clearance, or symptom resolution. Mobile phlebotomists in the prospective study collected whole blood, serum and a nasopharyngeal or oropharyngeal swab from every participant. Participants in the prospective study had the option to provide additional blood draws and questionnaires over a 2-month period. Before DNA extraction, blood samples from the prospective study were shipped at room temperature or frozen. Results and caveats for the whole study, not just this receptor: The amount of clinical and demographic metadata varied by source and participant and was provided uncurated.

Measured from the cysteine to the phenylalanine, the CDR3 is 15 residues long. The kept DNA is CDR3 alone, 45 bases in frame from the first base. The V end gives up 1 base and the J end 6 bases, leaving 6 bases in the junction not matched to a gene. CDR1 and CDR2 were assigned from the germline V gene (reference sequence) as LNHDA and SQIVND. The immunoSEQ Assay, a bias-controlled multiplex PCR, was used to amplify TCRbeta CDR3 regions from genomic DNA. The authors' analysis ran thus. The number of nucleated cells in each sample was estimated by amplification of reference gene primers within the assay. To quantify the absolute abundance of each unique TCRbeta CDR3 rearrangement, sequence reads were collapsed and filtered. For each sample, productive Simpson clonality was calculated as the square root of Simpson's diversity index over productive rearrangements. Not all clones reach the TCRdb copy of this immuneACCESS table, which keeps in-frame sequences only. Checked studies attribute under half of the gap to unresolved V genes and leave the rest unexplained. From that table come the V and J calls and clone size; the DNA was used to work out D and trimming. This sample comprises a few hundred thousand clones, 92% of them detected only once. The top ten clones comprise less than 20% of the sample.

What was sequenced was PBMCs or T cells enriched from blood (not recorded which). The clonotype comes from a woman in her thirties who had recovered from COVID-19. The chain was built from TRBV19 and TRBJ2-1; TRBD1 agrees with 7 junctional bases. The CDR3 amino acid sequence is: CASSIGDSPTNEQFF. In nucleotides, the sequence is TGTGCCAGTAGTATAGGGGACAGCCCCACCAATGAGCAGTTCTTC.